Sequencing of this T cell receptor (beta chain) was carried out in a study of regulatory T cells. Study findings and constraints: Skewed V and J usage and few unique V-J pairs marked patient repertoires, most in Tregs. Control CD8+ cells showed a nonsignificant trend toward higher Shannon entropy than patient CD8+ cells.

The primer mix had 52 TRBV and 13 TRBJ primers. Measured with immunoSEQ multiplex PCR; TCRdb has only the in-frame clones, and not every one. Of about 17,000 clones listed, under 95% were seen once; the top ten hold over 25%. Per germline, CDR1 PRHDT and CDR2 FYEKMQ (reference sequence). This CDR3 is 13 amino acids long. Germline trimming cut 4 bases from V and 4 bases from J; bases unmatched to any gene: 3. About this clone: Its target is unknown.

Autoimmunity was present in every CD3G-deficient patient, worse in two. This TCR derives from a person aged 18-30 years with CD3G deficiency. Sequencing was performed on CD8+ T cells sorted from blood. The chain recombines TRBV13 with TRBJ1-1, with 7 bases aligning to TRBD1. The CDR3 coding sequence is TGTGCCAGCAGCTCAGGGGGGGGCACTGAAGCTTTCTTT. Its protein is CASSSGGGTEAFF. The entire variable domain, with the rest obtained from reference TRBV13 and TRBJ1-1, is as follows: AAGVIQSPRHLIKEKRETATLKCYPIPRHDTVYWYQQGPGQDPQFLISFYEKMQSDKGSIPDRFSAQQFSDYHSELNMSSLELGDSALYFCASSSGGGTEAFFGQGTRLTVV.